What follows describes a single TCR beta chain. The method was immunoSEQ multiplex PCR; TCRdb's version includes in-frame clones alone and lacks a portion of them. Among some 100,000 clones, 80% to 90% were seen once, and the ten largest hold approximately 2.5%. The study recruited people aged about 18 to 89 years across approximately 25 US areas. Each participant's cohort was designated according to participant-reported clinical history. Recovered participants had two consecutive negative NP/OP PCR tests, healthcare professional clearance, or symptom resolution. V was clipped by 3 bases and J by 4 bases; unmatched bases: 15. The CDR3 runs 18 residues. CDR1 is MGHRA, CDR2 YSYEKL, per germline. These data originate in a study of blood T cell repertoires in COVID-19.

The genes are TRBV4-1 and TRBJ2-7; 10 nucleotides match TRBD1. The receptor's source is a woman aged 45-59 years who had recovered from COVID-19. The sequenced sample consisted of PBMCs or T cells enriched from blood (not recorded which). The CDR3 DNA is TGCGCCAGCAGCCAGGACAGGATTGCGGGACAGGGGTATTACGAGCAGTACTTC. This codes for CASSQDRIAGQGYYEQYF.